The text below deals with one T cell receptor beta chain. Its antigen remains unidentified. Germline V gene sequence: CDR1 LGHDT, CDR2 YNNKEL (reference sequence). The V end was cut by 11 bases, the J end by 8 bases, with 22 bases between. CDR3 size: 14 residues. This entry comes from a study of post-analysis software for immune sequencing data. Notes on the study in general: The normalized Chao1 diversity of multiple sclerosis patients was significantly lower than that of controls. Elevated frequency relative to controls characterized roughly 5 TRBV segments in patients, TRBV5-6, TRBV5-1 and TRBV20-1 among them.

Unique molecular identifiers were built into the TCR beta cDNA libraries. From the PCR reads, TCRdb called clonotypes with MiXCR, one entry per CDR3 protein. Altogether roughly 540,000 distinct CDR3 sequences are present, approximately 34% being singletons, with the ten largest covering 4.5% to 7.5%. The sequence came from a girl younger than 18 with multiple sclerosis. The source material was blood. The rearrangement uses TRBV3-1 and TRBJ2-1; possible D gene TRBD2, 7 bases. CDR3 amino acids: CACGREDSRDEQFF. The DNA of the CDR3 is TGTGCCTGCGGACGGGAGGACAGCCGAGATGAGCAGTTCTTC.